This T cell receptor beta chain was identified in a study of blood T cell repertoires in COVID-19. Whole-study context: The United States, Italy and Spain provided the acute and convalescent COVID-19 samples. PBMCs, B-cell-depleted T cells, or T cells were the source of the cDNA or gDNA that made up the material.

Libraries were prepared by immunoSEQ multiplex PCR; TCRdb keeps only in-frame clonotypes and omits some of them. The sample yields hundreds of thousands of clones, 83% seen once. V lost 1 base, J lost 6 bases, and 2 bases stayed unmatched. Germline CDR1 reads SGHNT; CDR2 reads YYREEE (reference sequence). The CDR3 runs to 14 residues. Seattle cases were enrolled at active infection and followed longitudinally. What was sequenced was peripheral blood. The chain links TRBV5-4 to TRBJ2-7, with TRBD2 identical over 12 bases. This TCR came from a woman in her 30s with COVID-19, enrolled during active disease. CDR3: CASSLRTSGTEQYF. DNA for the CDR3: TGTGCCAGCAGCTTGCGGACTAGCGGGACCGAGCAGTACTTC.